This TCR beta chain was identified in a study of T cells in Graves' hyperthyroidism and ophthalmopathy. Study summary: Peripheral blood was secured at the point of initial diagnosis, before any treatment.

Amplified regions were TCR beta CDR3 sequences from RNA transcripts. An initial round of RT-PCR targeting the TCR CDR3 relied on the HTBI primer set. Each CDR3 protein is one row after TCRdb ran MiXCR on the multiplex PCR reads. The sample includes 250,000 to 400,000 distinct CDR3 sequences, roughly 13% seen only once; the top ten take approximately 35%. Thyroid ultrasound and orbital computed tomography, with clinical symptoms and serum thyroxine and TRAb, informed diagnoses. Points from the study as a whole: In simple terms, a model built on 13 V-J features told ophthalmopathy apart from stable hyperthyroidism. The blood repertoire included most of the expanded thyroid clonotypes above 0.001.

The V gene end was trimmed by 3 bases and the J gene end by 5 bases; junction bases not matched to a gene: 9. Germline CDR1 and CDR2: LGHDT and YNNKEL (reference sequence). The CDR3 length is 15 residues. This clonotype was detected many times. Its antigen is currently unknown. This chain connects TRBV3-1 to TRBJ1-2, with 7 bases lining up with TRBD1. Sequenced input: blood. This clonotype originated in a woman between 40 and 50 years old with Graves' ophthalmopathy. CDR3 DNA: TGTGCCAGCAGCCAGCGGACAGGAGCGTCTTATGGCTACACCTTC. Protein: CASSQRTGASYGYTF.